This entry concerns a single TCR beta chain. These data come from a study of shared clonotypes between healthy human individuals. Across the whole study: Used for every donor were three CD4 naive, three CD4 memory, two CD8 naive and one CD8 memory plate.

The deep-level immunoSEQ assay was used. Authors' methods: ImmunoSEQ gave junction-only sequences without quality scores, so filtering differed. Some clones are missing from TCRdb's copy, which holds only in-frame ones; the method was immunoSEQ multiplex PCR. V and J calls and clone size come straight from that table; D and trimming were deduced from the DNA. This table has millions of clones, over 90% appearing once. Germline-derived CDR1 and CDR2 are GTSNPN and SVGIG (reference sequence). The J segment lost 5 bases and the V segment lost 3 bases, leaving 6 bases of the junction unmatched. The CDR3 has 14 amino acids.

The specimen was naive CD4+ T cells from PBMCs. The subset: CD45RA+ positively selected. The chain combines TRBV30 with TRBJ2-5, with 10 bases aligning to TRBD2. The TCR originated in a man younger than 35 in good health. Some clones in this sample may be carry-over from other donors' samples. The CDR3 here is CAWRTAGGLETQYF. CDR3 nucleotide sequence: TGTGCCTGGAGAACAGCGGGAGGGCTGGAGACCCAGTACTTC.